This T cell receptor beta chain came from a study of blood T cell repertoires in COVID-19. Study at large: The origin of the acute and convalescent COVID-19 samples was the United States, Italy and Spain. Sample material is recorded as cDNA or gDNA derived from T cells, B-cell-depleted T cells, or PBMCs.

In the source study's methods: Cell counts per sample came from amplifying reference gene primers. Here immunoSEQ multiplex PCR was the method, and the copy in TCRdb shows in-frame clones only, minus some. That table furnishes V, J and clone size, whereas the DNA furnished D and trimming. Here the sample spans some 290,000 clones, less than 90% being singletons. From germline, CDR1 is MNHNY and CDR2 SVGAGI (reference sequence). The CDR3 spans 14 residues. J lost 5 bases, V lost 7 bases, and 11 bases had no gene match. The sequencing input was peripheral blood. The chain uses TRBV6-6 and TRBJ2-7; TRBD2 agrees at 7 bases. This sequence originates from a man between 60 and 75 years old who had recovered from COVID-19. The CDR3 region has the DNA TGTGCCAGCACCTCAACCGGGGAGGGCCACGAGCAGTACTTC. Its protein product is CASTSTGEGHEQYF.